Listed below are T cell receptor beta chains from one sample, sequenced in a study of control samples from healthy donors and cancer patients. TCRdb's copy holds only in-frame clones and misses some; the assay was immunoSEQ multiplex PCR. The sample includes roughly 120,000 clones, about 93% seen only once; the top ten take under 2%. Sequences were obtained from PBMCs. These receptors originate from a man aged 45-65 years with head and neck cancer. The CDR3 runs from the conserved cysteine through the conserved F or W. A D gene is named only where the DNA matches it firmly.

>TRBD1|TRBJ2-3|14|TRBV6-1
CASSDRGPTDTQYF
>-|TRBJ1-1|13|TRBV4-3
CASSQLPNTEAFF
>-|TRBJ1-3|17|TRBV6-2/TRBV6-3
CASSPIWGSSSGNTIYF
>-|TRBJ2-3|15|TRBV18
CASSPPTRGPDTQYF
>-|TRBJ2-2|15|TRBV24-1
CATSGAGQRVGELFF
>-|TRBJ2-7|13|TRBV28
CASSSIGSYEQYF
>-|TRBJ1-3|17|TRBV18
CASSPRGSALSGNTIYF
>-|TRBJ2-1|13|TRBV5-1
CASSYGTINEQFF
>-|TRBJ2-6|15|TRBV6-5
CASQVLASGANVLTF
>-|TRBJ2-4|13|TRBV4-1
CASRGWGKNIQYF
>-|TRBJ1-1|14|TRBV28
CASRSGLGDGEAFF
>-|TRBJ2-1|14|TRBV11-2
CASSFETVGNEQFF
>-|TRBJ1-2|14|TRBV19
CASTGRAVGDGYTF
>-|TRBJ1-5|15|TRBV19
CASSIIGASNQPQHF
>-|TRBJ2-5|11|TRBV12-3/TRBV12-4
CASQSGETQYF
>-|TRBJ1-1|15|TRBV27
CASSLLGPVRGEAFF
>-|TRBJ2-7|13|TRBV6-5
CASSYSGPYEQYF
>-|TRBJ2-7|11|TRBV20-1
CSALYFPKQYF
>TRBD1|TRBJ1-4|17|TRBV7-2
CASSLGRRDRAYEKLFF
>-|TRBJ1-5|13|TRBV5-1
CASSPDTNQPQHF
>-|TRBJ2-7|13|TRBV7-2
CASSPLRGTEQYF
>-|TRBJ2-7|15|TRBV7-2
CASSSQGGASYEQYF
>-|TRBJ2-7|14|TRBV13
CASSPRTGTYEQYF
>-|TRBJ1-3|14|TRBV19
CASNIWGSGNTIYF
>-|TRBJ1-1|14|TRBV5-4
CASSPTIGNTEAFF
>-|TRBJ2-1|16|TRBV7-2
CASSSLGASSYNEQFF
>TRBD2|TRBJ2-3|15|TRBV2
CASSGQRGRADTQYF
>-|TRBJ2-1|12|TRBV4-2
CASSQGGNEQFF
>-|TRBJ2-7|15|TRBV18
CASSPWAGSSYEQYF
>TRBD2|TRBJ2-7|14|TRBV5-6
CASSLRREGDEQYF
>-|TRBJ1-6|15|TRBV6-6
CASRRSGDYNSPLHF
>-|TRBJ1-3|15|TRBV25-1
CASSEKWGSGNTIYF
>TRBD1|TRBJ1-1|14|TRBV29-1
CSARIDRVNTEAFF
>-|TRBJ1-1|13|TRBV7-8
CASSPRETGKAFF
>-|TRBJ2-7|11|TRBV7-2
CASSRRGEQYF
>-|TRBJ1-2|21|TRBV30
CAWSLGGTYNPFLPANYGYTF
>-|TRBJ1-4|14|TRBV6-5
CASSYTRGNEKLFF
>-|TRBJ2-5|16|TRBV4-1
CASSQDPNQPRETQYF
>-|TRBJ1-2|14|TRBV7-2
CASSLNSRGYGYTF
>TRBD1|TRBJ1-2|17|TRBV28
CASGVGQGEFILYGYTF
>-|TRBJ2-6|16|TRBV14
CASSQGTPSGANVLTF
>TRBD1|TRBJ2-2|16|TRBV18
CASSPHRDSGTGELFF
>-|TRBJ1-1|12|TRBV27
CASRAGNTEAFF
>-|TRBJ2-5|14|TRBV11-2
CASSLEGSQETQYF
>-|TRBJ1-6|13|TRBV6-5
CASRHVYNSPLHF
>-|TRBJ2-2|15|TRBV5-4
CASSSVLLNTGELFF
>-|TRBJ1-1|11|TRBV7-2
CASSPWPEAFF
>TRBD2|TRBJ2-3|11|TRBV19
CASTGGDTQYF
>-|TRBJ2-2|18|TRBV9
CASSVVARRGRNTGELFF
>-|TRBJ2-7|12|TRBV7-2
CASSLDPREQYF
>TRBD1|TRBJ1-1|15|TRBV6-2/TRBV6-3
CASSYKGTGNTEAFF
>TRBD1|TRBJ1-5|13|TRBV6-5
CASSGTGYSPQHF
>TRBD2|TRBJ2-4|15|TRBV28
CASSLGGLAKNIQYF